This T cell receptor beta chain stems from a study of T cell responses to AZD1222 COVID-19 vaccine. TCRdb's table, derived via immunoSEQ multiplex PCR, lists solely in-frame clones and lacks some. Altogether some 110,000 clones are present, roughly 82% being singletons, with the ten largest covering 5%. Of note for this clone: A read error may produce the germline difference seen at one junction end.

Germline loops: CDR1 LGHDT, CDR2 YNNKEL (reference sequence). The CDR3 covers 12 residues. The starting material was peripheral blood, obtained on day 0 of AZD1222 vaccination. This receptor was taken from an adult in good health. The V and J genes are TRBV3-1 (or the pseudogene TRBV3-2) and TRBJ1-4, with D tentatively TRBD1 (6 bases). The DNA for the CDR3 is TGTGCCAGCAGCTACGGTGTACAGGGCAGGATTTTT. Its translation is CASSYGVQGRIF.